A single sample is the source of the 3 T cell receptor beta chains below, sequenced in a study of T cells in Graves' hyperthyroidism and ophthalmopathy (dated by TCRdb to about 2019). Libraries came from multiplex PCR. Sequenced using an Illumina HiSeq 2000. TCR beta CDR3 regions were amplified from RNA transcripts. The TCR CDR3 was subjected to a first round of RT-PCR using the HTBI primer set and the Qiagen OneStep RT-PCR kit. TCRdb took the public reads, trimmed them with fastp at Q25, ran MiXCR for clone calling and kept in-frame beta chains. Rows with a matching CDR3 protein are joined into one entry that keeps the most common DNA and genes. In all, the sample holds roughly 740,000 distinct CDR3 sequences, and about 17% of those were seen once. Of the sample, about 8.4% falls within the top ten clones. The specimen was blood. The receptors were sampled from a man in his late teens or twenties with Graves' hyperthyroidism.

This clonotype occurred a few times. The chain couples TRBV9 to TRBJ2-5, with 10 positions matching TRBD2. The CDR3 consists of 15 residues. The germline gives CDR1 SGDLS, CDR2 YYNGEE. Unmatched junction bases numbered 6, after V lost 4 bases and J lost 3 bases. CDR3 DNA sequence: TGTGCCAGCAGCCGCCAAAGCGGGAGGGAAGAGACCCAGTACTTC. It specifies CASSRQSGREETQYF.

This clonotype was recorded a few times. The J gene is TRBJ2-2, the V gene TRBV12-3 or TRBV12-4, with D unresolved. The CDR3 is made up of 12 amino acids. The ends were cut back, 7 bases at V and 1 base at J, with 4 bases in the middle. The CDR3 DNA is TGTGCCAGCACGGGGAACACCGGGGAGCTGTTTTTT. This translates into CASTGNTGELFF.

This clonotype was recorded many times. The chain recombines TRBV28 with TRBJ2-1, with 13 bases matching TRBD2. The V gene's germline CDR1 is MDHEN and CDR2 SYDVKM. The V segment lost 6 bases and the J segment 5 bases; nucleotides outside the gene matches: 13. The CDR3 is made up of 18 amino acids. CDR3 region: CASSHPGLAGRIHNEQFF. The CDR3 coding sequence is TGTGCCAGCAGCCATCCGGGACTAGCGGGAAGAATACACAATGAGCAGTTCTTC.